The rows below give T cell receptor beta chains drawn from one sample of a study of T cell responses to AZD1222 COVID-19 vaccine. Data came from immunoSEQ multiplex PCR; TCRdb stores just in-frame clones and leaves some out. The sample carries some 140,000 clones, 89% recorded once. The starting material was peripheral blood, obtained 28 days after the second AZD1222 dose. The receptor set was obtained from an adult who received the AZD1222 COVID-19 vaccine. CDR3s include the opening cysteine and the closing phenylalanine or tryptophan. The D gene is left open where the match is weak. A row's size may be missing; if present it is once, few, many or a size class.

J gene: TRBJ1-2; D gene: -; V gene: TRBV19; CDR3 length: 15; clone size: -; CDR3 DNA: TGTGCCAGTAGTATAGGTGGAGGGCTCAACTATGGCTACACCTTC; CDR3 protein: CASSIGGGLNYGYTF
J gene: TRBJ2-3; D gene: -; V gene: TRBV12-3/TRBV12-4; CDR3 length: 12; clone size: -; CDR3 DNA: TGTGCCAGCAGTTTTGGCACAGATACGCAGTATTTT; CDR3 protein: CASSFGTDTQYF
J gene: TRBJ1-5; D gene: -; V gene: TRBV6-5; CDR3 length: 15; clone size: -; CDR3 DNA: TGTGCCAGCAGTCTCCAGGTTAATAGCAATCAGCCCCAGCATTTT; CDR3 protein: CASSLQVNSNQPQHF
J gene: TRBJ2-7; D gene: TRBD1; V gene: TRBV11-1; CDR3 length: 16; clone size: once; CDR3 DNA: TGTGCCAGCAGCCCCCAGGACAGGGAAAGGACCTACGAGCAGTACTTC; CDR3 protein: CASSPQDRERTYEQYF
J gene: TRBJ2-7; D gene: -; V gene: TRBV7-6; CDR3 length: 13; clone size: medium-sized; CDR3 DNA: TGTGCCAGCAGCCCCGGACCGAACTACGAGCAGTACTTC; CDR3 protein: CASSPGPNYEQYF
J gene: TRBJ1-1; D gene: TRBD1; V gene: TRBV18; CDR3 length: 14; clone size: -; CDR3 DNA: TGTGCCAGCTCACGGGACAGTGTGGACACTGAAGCTTTCTTT; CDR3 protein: CASSRDSVDTEAFF
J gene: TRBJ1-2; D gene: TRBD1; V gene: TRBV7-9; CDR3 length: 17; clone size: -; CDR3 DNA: TGTGCCAGCAGCTTAGCCTCAGGGACAGCGACAAACTATGGCTACACCTTC; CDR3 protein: CASSLASGTATNYGYTF
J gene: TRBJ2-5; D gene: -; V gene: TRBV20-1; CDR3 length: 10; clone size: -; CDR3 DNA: TGCAGTGCCCCCGGGGAGACCCAGTACTTC; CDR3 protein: CSAPGETQYF
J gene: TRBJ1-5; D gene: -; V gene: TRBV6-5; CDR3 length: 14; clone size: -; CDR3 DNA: TGTGCCAGCAGTAGGACTCTTAGCAATCAGCCCCAGCATTTT; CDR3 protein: CASSRTLSNQPQHF
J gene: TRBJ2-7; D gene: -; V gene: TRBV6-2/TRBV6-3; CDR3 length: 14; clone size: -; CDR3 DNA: TGTGCCAGCAGTTCGGGGACCTTAGCCTACGAGCAGTACTTC; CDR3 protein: CASSSGTLAYEQYF
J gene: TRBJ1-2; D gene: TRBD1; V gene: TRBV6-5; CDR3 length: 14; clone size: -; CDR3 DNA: TGTGCCAGCAACTCTAGACAGGGGAACTATGGCTACACCTTC; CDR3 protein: CASNSRQGNYGYTF
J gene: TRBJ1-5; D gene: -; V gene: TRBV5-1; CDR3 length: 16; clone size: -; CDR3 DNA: TGCGCCAGCAGCTTAACCGGGGGCGCGGAAAATCAGCCCCAGCATTTT; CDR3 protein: CASSLTGGAENQPQHF
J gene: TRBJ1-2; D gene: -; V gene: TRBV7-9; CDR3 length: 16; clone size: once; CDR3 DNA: TGTGCCAGCAGCTTAGTAGGACGGGGAGGCGGCTATGGCTACACCTTC; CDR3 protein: CASSLVGRGGGYGYTF
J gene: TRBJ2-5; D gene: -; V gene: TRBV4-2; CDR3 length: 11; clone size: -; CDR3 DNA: TGTGCCAGCAGCCACCAAGAGACCCAGTACTTC; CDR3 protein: CASSHQETQYF
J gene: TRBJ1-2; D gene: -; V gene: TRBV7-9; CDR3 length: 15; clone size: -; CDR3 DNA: TGTGCCAGCAGCCCCCGCCGCAGGGACGGATATGGCTACACCTTC; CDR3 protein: CASSPRRRDGYGYTF
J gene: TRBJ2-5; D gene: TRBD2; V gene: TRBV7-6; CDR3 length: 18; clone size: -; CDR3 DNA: TGTGCCAGCAGCTCCCGACTAGCGGGAGGGCCGAGCAGGGAGACCCAGTACTTC; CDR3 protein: CASSSRLAGGPSRETQYF
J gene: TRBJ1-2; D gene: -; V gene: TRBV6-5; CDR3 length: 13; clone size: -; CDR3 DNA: TGTGCCAGCAGCTGGGAGAGTAGCGGGGGCTACACCTTC; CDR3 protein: CASSWESSGGYTF
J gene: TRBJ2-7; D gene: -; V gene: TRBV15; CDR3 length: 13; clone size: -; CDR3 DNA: TGTGCCACCAGCAGACCGGCCTCCTACGAGCAGTACTTC; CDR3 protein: CATSRPASYEQYF
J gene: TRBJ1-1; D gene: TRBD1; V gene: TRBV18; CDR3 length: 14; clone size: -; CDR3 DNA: TGTGCCAGCTCACCGGTCGGACAGGGGTTTGAAGCTTTCTTT; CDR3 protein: CASSPVGQGFEAFF
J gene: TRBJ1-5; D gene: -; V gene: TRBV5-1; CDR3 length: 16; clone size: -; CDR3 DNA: TGCGCCAGCAGCTTGGATGGGGACAATCTGGGTCAGCCCCAGCATTTT; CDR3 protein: CASSLDGDNLGQPQHF
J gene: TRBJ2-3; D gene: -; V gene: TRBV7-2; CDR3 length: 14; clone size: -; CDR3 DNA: TGTGCCAGCAGCTTAGTAACAGCGGTGGATACGCAGTATTTT; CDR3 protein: CASSLVTAVDTQYF
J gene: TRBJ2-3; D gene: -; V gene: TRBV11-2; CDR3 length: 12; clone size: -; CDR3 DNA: TGTGCCAGCAGCTTTACTCGGGATACGCAGTATTTT; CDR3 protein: CASSFTRDTQYF
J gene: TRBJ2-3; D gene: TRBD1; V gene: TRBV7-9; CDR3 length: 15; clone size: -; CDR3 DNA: TGTGCCAGCAGCTTAGACAGGGGGCATATAGATACGCAGTATTTT; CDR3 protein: CASSLDRGHIDTQYF
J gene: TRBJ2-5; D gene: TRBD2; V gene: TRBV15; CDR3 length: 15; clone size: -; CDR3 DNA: TGTGCCACCAGCCAGCCCAGCGGGAGTACAGAGACCCAGTACTTC; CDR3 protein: CATSQPSGSTETQYF